The present entry profiles one TCR beta chain with its context. Antigen specificity is unknown. With the read ending 3 residues before the CDR3 end, the germline J gene is used to fill in that end. Sequencing was performed with immunoSEQ multiplex PCR; in TCRdb, only in-frame clones are kept and a portion is missing. The sample totals over 25,000 clones. CDR1 is SGHNT, CDR2 YYREEE, per germline (reference sequence). The CDR3 is 15 amino acids. V was cut by 0 bases and J by 2 bases, with 9 bases left in between. The entry originates in a study of Tregs in tolerant kidney transplant recipients. On the study more broadly: The nonmyeloablative bone marrow transplants came from related graft donors, with transient mixed chimerism. Points from the study as a whole: Activated donor B cell expansion appeared to reveal the most relevant donor-specific TCRbeta repertoire.

CD4+CD25+CD127- Tregs, CD4+CD25- non-Tregs, CD4 and CD8 cells were sorted. The starting material was CD8+ T cells from blood, obtained before the transplant. J is TRBJ1-5 and V is TRBV5-4, with D perhaps matching TRBD1 (5 bases). The TCR was taken from a human donor who received a combined kidney and bone marrow transplant. CDR3 loop: CASSLGGDGNQPQHF. The sequenced part of the CDR3 DNA is TGTGCCAGCAGCTTGGGGGGGGACGGCAATCAGCCC.